The next 16 T cell receptor beta chains were all read from a single sample in a study of molecular identifiers for immune sequencing clone quantification. Using its own MiXCR run on the PCR reads, TCRdb lists one record per CDR3 protein. The table includes about 640,000 distinct CDR3 sequences, just under 20% detected once. Sequences were obtained from naive CD8+ T cells from blood, with Jurkat cell RNA spiked in. The subset is: FACS-sorted CD8+CD4-CCR7+CD45RA+ naive T cells. These receptors came from a human donor in good health. Some libraries in this study had Jurkat cell RNA spiked in.

A few counts support this clonotype. The chain combines TRBV19 with TRBJ1-2, with 9 positions matching TRBD1. CDR1 and CDR2 (germline): LNHDA, SQIVND (reference sequence). J was trimmed by 1 base and V by 7 bases; bases with no gene match: 4. The CDR3 contains 14 residues. Written as DNA, the CDR3 is TGTGCCAGTATCCCGACAGGGGGTAACTATGGCTACACCTTC. Translating it yields CASIPTGGNYGYTF.

V gene TRBV21-1 combines with J gene TRBJ2-2; the D call in the table, TRBD2, was not verified against the DNA. TRBV21-1 is listed as a pseudogene. The CDR3 length is 17 residues. Here the CDR3 reads CASSTRGTSGDTGELFF. CDR3 nucleotide sequence: TGTGCCAGCAGCACCCGGGGCACTAGCGGGGATACCGGGGAGCTGTTTTTT.

The table lists this clonotype with many counts. The rearrangement uses TRBV9 and TRBJ2-6; 7 bases fit TRBD1. Looked up from germline, CDR1 is SGDLS and CDR2 is YYNGEE. The CDR3 runs 18 residues. Trimming cost V 0 bases and J 0 bases; bases outside gene matches: 6. The CDR3 bases are TGTGCCAGCAGCGTAGGAGGGACAGCTCTCTCTGGGGCCAACGTCCTGACTTTC. Protein product: CASSVGGTALSGANVLTF.

In its sample, this clonotype was seen many times. This rearrangement joins TRBV14 to TRBJ2-7; 10 nucleotides agree with TRBD1. The ends lost 4 bases at V and 3 bases at J; junction bases unmatched: 12. The germline gives CDR1 SGHDN, CDR2 FVKESK. The CDR3 covers 17 residues. This CDR3 reads CASSPRTGTGESYEQYF. DNA for the CDR3: TGTGCCAGCAGCCCGCGCACCGGGACAGGGGAAAGCTACGAGCAGTACTTC. Full variable domain (rest looked up from reference TRBV14 and TRBJ2-7): EAGVTQFPSHSVIEKGQTVTLRCDPISGHDNLYWYRRVMGKEIKFLLHFVKESKQDESGMPNNRFLAERTGGTYSTLKVQPAELEDSGVYFCASSPRTGTGESYEQYFGPGTRLTVT.

The chain has TRBV7-2 and TRBJ1-3, with D tentatively TRBD1 (6 bases). Germline V gene data show CDR1 as SGHTA and CDR2 as FQGNSA. V lost 5 bases and J lost 2, with 13 bases in between. This CDR3 is built from 15 residues. CDR3 amino acids: CASSPKGGAGNTIYF. The CDR3 DNA reads as TGTGCCAGCAGCCCAAAGGGGGGTGCTGGAAACACCATATATTTT.

This chain uses TRBV7-9 with TRBJ1-4; D remains ambiguous. Germline V gene sequence: CDR1 SEHNR, CDR2 FQNEAQ (reference sequence). The V gene lost 5 bases and the J gene lost 4 bases, with 5 bases spanning the gap. The length of the CDR3 is 12 residues. In DNA, the CDR3 is TGTGCCAGCAGCCCTTATAATGAAAAACTGTTTTTT. This gives the protein CASSPYNEKLFF.

This clonotype occurred many times. The chain joins TRBV12-3 or TRBV12-4 to TRBJ2-7; TRBD1 agrees at 8 bases. This CDR3 region has 13 residues. The V segment lost 6 bases and the J segment 3 bases; nucleotides outside the gene matches: 4. The CDR3 coding sequence is TGTGCCAGCAGAAAGGACAGGGACTACGAGCAGTACTTC. Its protein is CASRKDRDYEQYF.

This clonotype has a count of ten or more. The chain uses TRBV5-6 and TRBJ2-7; D ambiguous. The V end was cut by 2 bases, the J end by 0 bases, with 9 bases between. The CDR3 sequence is 14 residues long. Germline CDR1 SGHDT, CDR2 YYEEEE. CDR3 DNA: TGTGCCAGCAGCTTCGCAGCGCGCTCCTACGAGCAGTACTTC. Amino acid sequence: CASSFAARSYEQYF.

The chain is built from TRBV20-1 and TRBJ2-3; perhaps TRBD1 as D (6 bases). In germline, CDR1 is DFQATT, CDR2 SNEGSKA (reference sequence). The CDR3 is 19 amino acids. V dropped 0 bases and J dropped 2 bases, with 24 bases sitting between them. CDR3 region: CSARDPRGTDLRYTDTQYF. CDR3 in DNA: TGCAGTGCTAGAGACCCAAGGGGGACCGACCTTAGGTACACAGATACGCAGTATTTT.

The chain couples TRBV12-3 or TRBV12-4 to TRBJ2-2, with a possible D match to TRBD1 (5 bases). The CDR3 totals 12 residues. V dropped 6 bases and J dropped 10 bases, with 12 bases sitting between them. CDR3 nucleotides: TGTGCCAGCAGCCAAACAGGATTGGAGCTGTTTTTT. This encodes CASSQTGLELFF.

Many counts were recorded for this clonotype. The V and J genes are TRBV3-1 and TRBJ2-2; the D gene is possibly TRBD2 (5 bases). V lost 0 bases to trimming and J lost 1 base, with 9 bases between them. The CDR3 consists of 16 residues. CDR1 and CDR2 (germline): LGHDT, YNNKEL (reference sequence). CDR3 sequence reads: CASSQDFGVNTGELFF. CDR3 nucleotides: TGTGCCAGCAGCCAAGATTTCGGGGTGAACACCGGGGAGCTGTTTTTT.

A few counts support this clonotype. The rearrangement joins TRBV30 to TRBJ2-7, with no clear D. V was trimmed by 1 base and J by 3 bases, leaving 7 bases between them. The CDR3 covers 12 residues. CDR1 and CDR2 (germline): GTSNPN, SVGIG (reference sequence). The CDR3 loop is CAWSDSGYEQYF. As DNA, the CDR3 is TGTGCCTGGAGTGATTCTGGCTACGAGCAGTACTTC.

The rearrangement uses TRBV27 and TRBJ1-1; D gene unclear. V lost 7 bases, J lost 1 base, and 22 bases lay in between. Germline assignment: CDR1 MNHEY and CDR2 SMNVEV (reference sequence). The CDR3 loop spans 17 amino acids. For the CDR3, the DNA is TGTGCCAGCACCCCCCTCGCCGGCAGAGCCCAGAACACTGAAGCTTTCTTT. Encoded protein: CASTPLAGRAQNTEAFF.

This clonotype came up many times. This chain links TRBV12-3 or TRBV12-4 with TRBJ2-3; D remains unclear. This CDR3 contains 14 residues. Trimming took 1 base from V and 1 from J, leaving 6 bases between them. As DNA, the CDR3 is TGTGCCAGCAGTTTAGAGGGCCGCACAGATACGCAGTATTTT. It encodes CASSLEGRTDTQYF.

A note on this clonotype: This sequence may be a read error, since a much larger clone differs from it by one base. This rearrangement joins TRBV19 to TRBJ1-1, with D hard to call. The V and J ends lost 3 bases and 4 bases respectively, with 12 bases between them. There are 14 residues in the CDR3. Germline V gene data show CDR1 as LNHDA and CDR2 as SQIVND (reference sequence). The CDR3 spells CASSIGWVSTEAFF. Here the CDR3 DNA reads TGTGCCAGTAGTATTGGATGGGTAAGCACTGAAGCTTTCTTT.

This clonotype was picked up a small number of times. The chain couples TRBV6-2 or TRBV6-3 to TRBJ2-7; D is unresolved. Trimming stripped 3 bases from V and 2 bases from J, with 8 bases between. There are 13 residues in the CDR3. Looked up from germline, CDR1 is MNHEY and CDR2 is SVGEGT. Here the CDR3 DNA reads TGTGCCAGCAGTTATGGTAAGACCTACGAGCAGTACTTC. Residues: CASSYGKTYEQYF.